Reported below is one T cell receptor (beta chain). Antigen: not known. V dropped 3 bases and J dropped 3; count of bases not matched to a gene: 4. Germline CDR1 SNHLY, CDR2 FYNNEI. This CDR3 spans 14 amino acids. Clones were sequenced by immunoSEQ multiplex PCR, and TCRdb holds only the in-frame ones, with some missing. The sample shows fewer than 250,000 clones, about 86% of them seen only once. The sample comes from a study of cytomegalovirus exposure and HLA in healthy donors. Study background: In a later analysis, the roughly 120 validation repertoires were reported to have used the same platform as the 650 to 800 first-cohort repertoires.

Study-level points and caveats: A few of the chains that were CMV-associated were confirmed in vitro to be specific for CMV antigens. Usually a TCR sequence was rare, but some public TCRs were found in many donors.

V is TRBV2 and J is TRBJ2-5; 7 bases are shared with TRBD1. This TCR came from a man between 18 and 35 years old in good health and CMV-seronegative. The sample was PBMCs. DNA for the CDR3: TGTGCCAGCAGTGAGGACAGGACGAAAGAGACCCAGTACTTC. Its translation is CASSEDRTKETQYF.